Listed below are T cell receptor beta chains from one sample, sequenced in a study of T cell changes during pregnancy in multiple sclerosis. Assay used: immunoSEQ multiplex PCR; TCRdb lists only in-frame clones, some missing. The sample lists 30,000 to 40,000 clones; about 91% were seen once. The sample was CD8+ T cells from peripheral blood mononuclear cells, taken in the second trimester of pregnancy. The receptors here all came from a female donor with multiple sclerosis, enrolled in a pregnancy study. Both conserved end residues are part of each CDR3. Fields, in order: D gene, J gene, clone size, V gene, CDR3 DNA, CDR3 protein. The D gene is left open where the match is weak. The listing skips clone size in some rows; elsewhere it reads once, few, many or a size class.

d_call: -; j_call: TRBJ1-1; clone_size: once; v_call: TRBV7-9; cdr3_nt: TGTGCCAGCAGCTTAGCAGGGGTGGACACTGAAGCTTTCTTT; cdr3_aa: CASSLAGVDTEAFF
d_call: TRBD2; j_call: TRBJ2-7; clone_size: -; v_call: TRBV27; cdr3_nt: TGTGCCAGCAGTCCCCTAGCTAGCGGGAGTTACGAGCAGTACTTC; cdr3_aa: CASSPLASGSYEQYF
d_call: -; j_call: TRBJ2-7; clone_size: -; v_call: TRBV6-1; cdr3_nt: TGTGCCAGCAGTGTGACGTCGGACTACCCCCAGAAGGAGCAGTACTTC; cdr3_aa: CASSVTSDYPQKEQYF
d_call: TRBD1; j_call: TRBJ1-2; clone_size: -; v_call: TRBV7-6; cdr3_nt: TGTGCCAGCAGTGCAGGGACAGGGCCCTATGGCTACACCTTC; cdr3_aa: CASSAGTGPYGYTF
d_call: -; j_call: TRBJ2-7; clone_size: -; v_call: TRBV29-1; cdr3_nt: TGCAGCGTGAGTGATGGGAGCGGCCACGAGCAGTACTTC; cdr3_aa: CSVSDGSGHEQYF
d_call: -; j_call: TRBJ2-1; clone_size: -; v_call: TRBV6-6; cdr3_nt: TGTGCCAGCAGGCGCCTTAACAATGAGCAGTTCTTC; cdr3_aa: CASRRLNNEQFF
d_call: -; j_call: TRBJ2-1; clone_size: -; v_call: TRBV20-1; cdr3_nt: TGCAGTGCTAAGAGGGGGGGTGAGCAGTTCTTC; cdr3_aa: CSAKRGGEQFF
d_call: -; j_call: TRBJ1-1; clone_size: -; v_call: TRBV27; cdr3_nt: TGTGCCAGCAGTTTAGGGCGGGGCGGCACTGAAGCTTTCTTT; cdr3_aa: CASSLGRGGTEAFF
d_call: -; j_call: TRBJ1-1; clone_size: medium-sized; v_call: TRBV28; cdr3_nt: TGTGCCAGCAGTTTACCCTTTTTGGGTGAGGGCACTGAAGCTTTCTTT; cdr3_aa: CASSLPFLGEGTEAFF
d_call: TRBD2; j_call: TRBJ2-7; clone_size: -; v_call: TRBV15; cdr3_nt: TGTGCCACCAGCCTCCCCGGGAGGGCCCCCGTCTACGAGCAGTACTTC; cdr3_aa: CATSLPGRAPVYEQYF
d_call: TRBD1; j_call: TRBJ1-5; clone_size: -; v_call: TRBV9; cdr3_nt: TGTGCCAGCAGCGTAGGTGCGGGACAGGGTTATCATAGCAATCAGCCCCAGCATTTT; cdr3_aa: CASSVGAGQGYHSNQPQHF
d_call: -; j_call: TRBJ1-1; clone_size: -; v_call: TRBV7-9; cdr3_nt: TGTGCCAGCAGCGCGGGGGGTGAAGCTTTCTTT; cdr3_aa: CASSAGGEAFF
d_call: -; j_call: TRBJ1-1; clone_size: once; v_call: TRBV27; cdr3_nt: TGTGCCAGCAGTGGACCGGGACAAAAGAGGGCCCGTGAAGCTTTCTTT; cdr3_aa: CASSGPGQKRAREAFF
d_call: TRBD1; j_call: TRBJ1-5; clone_size: -; v_call: TRBV2; cdr3_nt: TGTGCCAGCAGTGAGCACGAGGGACAGTTCAATCAGCCCCAGCATTTT; cdr3_aa: CASSEHEGQFNQPQHF
d_call: TRBD2; j_call: TRBJ2-2; clone_size: -; v_call: TRBV9; cdr3_nt: TGTGCCAGCAGCGACCCCCGATCGACTAGCGGCAACACCGGGGAGCTGTTTTTT; cdr3_aa: CASSDPRSTSGNTGELFF
d_call: -; j_call: TRBJ2-1; clone_size: -; v_call: TRBV6-4; cdr3_nt: TGTGCCAGCAGTGCATCCGCGTCCAATGAGCAGTTCTTC; cdr3_aa: CASSASASNEQFF
d_call: TRBD2; j_call: TRBJ2-1; clone_size: -; v_call: TRBV14; cdr3_nt: TGTGCCAGCAGCCTCCTGACTAGCGTGGATGAGCAGTTCTTC; cdr3_aa: CASSLLTSVDEQFF
d_call: TRBD2; j_call: TRBJ2-5; clone_size: -; v_call: TRBV19; cdr3_nt: TGTGCCAGTAGTATCACCGGACTAGGGACCCAGTACTTC; cdr3_aa: CASSITGLGTQYF
d_call: -; j_call: TRBJ2-2; clone_size: -; v_call: TRBV9; cdr3_nt: TGTGCCAGCACCGATAGACAGTACACCGGGGAGCTGTTTTTT; cdr3_aa: CASTDRQYTGELFF
d_call: -; j_call: TRBJ2-7; clone_size: -; v_call: TRBV2; cdr3_nt: TGTGCCAGCAGGGGGAGCTCCTACGAGCAGTACTTC; cdr3_aa: CASRGSSYEQYF
d_call: -; j_call: TRBJ1-4; clone_size: -; v_call: TRBV2; cdr3_nt: TGTGCCAGCAGTGAAGAGCTACCAACTAATGAAAAACTGTTTTTT; cdr3_aa: CASSEELPTNEKLFF
d_call: TRBD2; j_call: TRBJ2-7; clone_size: -; v_call: TRBV29-1; cdr3_nt: TGCAGCGTTGAGGCGGGGGATAGCTCCTACGAGCAGTACTTC; cdr3_aa: CSVEAGDSSYEQYF
d_call: TRBD2; j_call: TRBJ2-1; clone_size: -; v_call: TRBV9; cdr3_nt: TGTGCCAGCAGCGTAGACACTAGCGGGAGGGCCTACAATGAGCAGTTCTTC; cdr3_aa: CASSVDTSGRAYNEQFF
d_call: -; j_call: TRBJ1-3; clone_size: -; v_call: TRBV11-2; cdr3_nt: TGTGCCAGCAGCTCCGGGACAGGAAACACCATATATTTT; cdr3_aa: CASSSGTGNTIYF
d_call: -; j_call: TRBJ2-5; clone_size: -; v_call: TRBV10-3; cdr3_nt: TGTGCCATCAGTGAGGTAGCCAGAAGACAAGAGACCCAGTACTTC; cdr3_aa: CAISEVARRQETQYF
d_call: TRBD2; j_call: TRBJ2-7; clone_size: -; v_call: TRBV9; cdr3_nt: TGTGCCAGCAGCGTAGGTAGCGGGGGTACCAACTACGAGCAGTACTTC; cdr3_aa: CASSVGSGGTNYEQYF
d_call: -; j_call: TRBJ2-1; clone_size: -; v_call: TRBV27; cdr3_nt: TGTGCCAGCAGCACGGTGGAGGCCCAGGGGAATGAGCAGTTCTTC; cdr3_aa: CASSTVEAQGNEQFF
d_call: TRBD1; j_call: TRBJ1-2; clone_size: -; v_call: TRBV7-6; cdr3_nt: TGTGCCAGCAGCCCGACAGGGGGCCCCTATGGCTACACCTTC; cdr3_aa: CASSPTGGPYGYTF
d_call: TRBD2; j_call: TRBJ2-5; clone_size: -; v_call: TRBV5-4; cdr3_nt: TGTGCCAGCACCCGGACTAGCGGGAAAGCGTACCAAGAGACCCAGTACTTC; cdr3_aa: CASTRTSGKAYQETQYF
d_call: -; j_call: TRBJ2-3; clone_size: -; v_call: TRBV9; cdr3_nt: TGTGCCAGCAGCGTCTCCGGGTCGAACACAGATACGCAGTATTTT; cdr3_aa: CASSVSGSNTDTQYF
d_call: -; j_call: TRBJ2-1; clone_size: -; v_call: TRBV9; cdr3_nt: TGTGCCAGCAGCGTAGAGATTAGCGGACTCTACAATGAGCAGTTCTTC; cdr3_aa: CASSVEISGLYNEQFF
d_call: -; j_call: TRBJ1-2; clone_size: -; v_call: TRBV27; cdr3_nt: TGTGCCAGCAGTTTACGGGTCCCCGTAAACTATGGCTACACCTTC; cdr3_aa: CASSLRVPVNYGYTF
d_call: TRBD1; j_call: TRBJ2-6; clone_size: -; v_call: TRBV10-2; cdr3_nt: TGCGCCAGCAGTGGAAGGAGGACAGGGTTGAGTCTGGGGGCCAACGTCCTGACTTTC; cdr3_aa: CASSGRRTGLSLGANVLTF
d_call: -; j_call: TRBJ1-3; clone_size: -; v_call: TRBV6-5; cdr3_nt: TGTGCCAGCAGTCCAGGTCCCTCTGGAAACACCATATATTTT; cdr3_aa: CASSPGPSGNTIYF
d_call: TRBD2; j_call: TRBJ2-5; clone_size: -; v_call: TRBV29-1; cdr3_nt: TGCAGCGTTAGTGGGCTCACTAGCGGGGGGCTGGCCCAAGAGACCCAGTACTTC; cdr3_aa: CSVSGLTSGGLAQETQYF
d_call: -; j_call: TRBJ2-7; clone_size: -; v_call: TRBV9; cdr3_nt: TGTGCCAGCAGCCCCCGAAGCGACGAGCAGTACTTC; cdr3_aa: CASSPRSDEQYF
d_call: -; j_call: TRBJ2-3; clone_size: -; v_call: TRBV9; cdr3_nt: TGTGCCAGCAGCGTAGATTTATGGTCAGGCACAGATACGCAGTATTTT; cdr3_aa: CASSVDLWSGTDTQYF
d_call: -; j_call: TRBJ2-1; clone_size: -; v_call: TRBV7-9; cdr3_nt: TGTGCCAGCAGCTTAGCGCTAGGACTCCTAAATGAGCAGTTCTTC; cdr3_aa: CASSLALGLLNEQFF
d_call: TRBD2; j_call: TRBJ2-1; clone_size: -; v_call: TRBV27; cdr3_nt: TGTGCCAGCAGGGGCCTAGCGGGAAAAGGGGGTAATGAGCAGTTCTTC; cdr3_aa: CASRGLAGKGGNEQFF
d_call: TRBD2; j_call: TRBJ2-7; clone_size: -; v_call: TRBV15; cdr3_nt: TGTGCCACCAGCAGATTTACTAGCGGGAGCGACGAGCAGTACTTC; cdr3_aa: CATSRFTSGSDEQYF
d_call: TRBD1; j_call: TRBJ2-2; clone_size: -; v_call: TRBV19; cdr3_nt: TGTGCCAGTAGTATAAAGGGCCCCGACAGGGGCGAGAGGACCGGGGAGCTGTTTTTT; cdr3_aa: CASSIKGPDRGERTGELFF